The source of this T cell receptor (beta chain) is a study of tumor-infiltrating lymphocytes in primary liver carcinoma. Study conclusions and caveats: Bulk unsorted sampling precluded comparing CD4+ and CD8+ repertoires.

V was clipped by 5 bases and J by 15 bases; unmatched bases: 11. This CDR3 region has 13 residues. Germline V gives CDR1 SGHAT, CDR2 FQDESV (reference sequence). This clonotype was recorded only once. Its target is unknown. A much bigger clone sits one base away, suggesting this may be a read error. For blood RNA, unsorted whole blood served as the source, and germline DNA was extracted too. A constant-region primer served to make TCR beta cDNA from roughly 500 ng total RNA. Slightly modified ARM-PCR served as the procedure for the TCR beta libraries. These libraries came from three rounds of nested multiplex PCR. TRBV1-TRBV30 forward primers paired with a C-beta reverse primer were used in the first two PCR rounds, which ran 9 to 10 cycles each. MiXCR, run by TCRdb on the multiplex PCR reads, gives a single entry per CDR3 protein. The table records more than 150,000 distinct CDR3 sequences, over 45% of them present only once.

The sequenced sample consisted of peripheral blood. V gene TRBV11-1 combines with J gene TRBJ2-1, with 9 bases that match TRBD2. The receptor's source is a man aged 40-50 years with primary liver carcinoma and hepatitis B virus infection. The CDR3 DNA is TGTGCCAGCAGCGAGGGACTAGCTGGGATACTGTTCTTC. The encoded protein is CASSEGLAGILFF.